These T cell receptor beta chains were read from a single sample in a study of response to subunit inactivated influenza vaccine. One entry per CDR3 protein, called by TCRdb with MiXCR from the RT-PCR reads. This sample yields around 790,000 distinct CDR3 sequences, of which roughly 20% are seen a single time; more than 8.5% belongs to the top ten. This specimen consisted of PBMCs from blood, obtained more than 4 days after vaccination. Every receptor here comes from a man in his fifties who received an inactivated influenza vaccine. CDR3s include the opening cysteine and the closing phenylalanine or tryptophan. Each record gives: clone size, D gene, J gene, V gene, CDR3 protein, CDR3 DNA. D genes are given only for firm matches. Part of the rows lack a size; the others show once, few, many or a class for expanded clones.

- | - | TRBJ1-1 | TRBV3-1 | CASSHLGRVNTEAFF | TGTGCCAGCAGCCACCTAGGCAGAGTCAACACTGAAGCTTTCTTT
few | TRBD2 | TRBJ2-3 | TRBV7-3 | CASSPAGGTSTDTQYF | TGTGCCAGCAGCCCCGCGGGGGGGACTAGCACAGATACGCAGTATTTT
few | TRBD1 | TRBJ1-4 | TRBV20-1 | CSAYRGLSGLFF | TGCAGTGCTTACAGGGGTTTAAGTGGACTGTTTTTT
- | - | TRBJ2-5 | TRBV2 | CASSLGWSQETQYF | TGTGCCAGCAGTTTGGGTTGGAGCCAAGAGACCCAGTACTTC
- | - | TRBJ2-2 | TRBV9 | CASSGTVNTGELCF | TGTGCCAGCAGCGGGACCGTCAACACCGGGGAGCTGTGTTTT
few | TRBD2 | TRBJ2-1 | TRBV9 | CASSQAGVTYNEQFF | TGTGCCAGCAGCCAAGCGGGAGTGACCTACAATGAGCAGTTCTTC
- | TRBD2 | TRBJ2-5 | TRBV7-9 | CASSLAPSGSETQYF | TGTGCCAGCAGCTTAGCGCCTAGCGGGAGCGAGACCCAGTACTTC
few | TRBD1 | TRBJ2-7 | TRBV6-1 | CASSSATGSRFHEQYF | TGTGCCAGCAGCAGCGCGACAGGGTCTCGTTTCCACGAGCAGTACTTC
- | - | TRBJ1-2 | TRBV4-1 | CASSQDQGQYYGYTF | TGCGCCAGCAGCCAAGACCAAGGACAGTACTATGGCTACACCTTC
- | - | TRBJ2-6 | TRBV20-1 | CSARDFSSGANVLTF | TGCAGTGCTAGAGATTTCAGTTCTGGGGCCAACGTCCTGACTTTC
- | - | TRBJ2-3 | TRBV7-2 | CASSLAEEDTQYF | TGTGCCAGCAGCTTAGCGGAGGAAGATACGCAGTATTTT
- | - | TRBJ2-3 | TRBV4-2 | CASSQLGDTQYF | TGTGCCAGCAGCCAGCTGGGGGATACGCAGTATTTT
- | - | TRBJ2-7 | TRBV6-1 | CASRVKAPGGPYEQYF | TGTGCCAGCAGAGTTAAAGCCCCCGGGGGGCCCTACGAGCAGTACTTC
- | TRBD1 | TRBJ2-7 | TRBV20-1 | CSAGTGGRYEQYF | TGCAGTGCTGGGACAGGGGGCAGGTACGAGCAGTACTTC
- | TRBD1 | TRBJ2-7 | TRBV6-5 | CASSYRTGGNFYEQYF | TGTGCCAGCAGTTACAGGACAGGGGGCAATTTCTACGAGCAGTACTTC
- | - | TRBJ2-2 | TRBV3-1 | CASSQAAGELFF | TGTGCCAGCAGCCAAGCGGCCGGGGAGCTGTTTTTT
- | - | TRBJ2-7 | TRBV19 | CASSISPAKPTYEQYF | TGTGCCAGTAGTATTTCACCAGCAAAACCCACCTACGAGCAGTACTTC
- | - | TRBJ2-1 | TRBV12-3/TRBV12-4 | CATSRVNEQFF | TGTGCCACATCCCGGGTCAATGAGCAGTTCTTC
- | - | TRBJ1-2 | TRBV5-5 | CASKTEVLNYGYTF | TGTGCCAGTAAAACGGAGGTATTAAACTATGGCTACACCTTC
- | TRBD2 | TRBJ2-7 | TRBV28 | CASARDYTYEQYF | TGTGCCAGCGCGAGGGACTACACCTACGAGCAGTACTTC
- | TRBD1 | TRBJ2-7 | TRBV20-1 | CSASSGGIGSESLYEQYF | TGCAGTGCTAGTTCAGGGGGAATCGGATCGGAATCATTATACGAGCAGTACTTC
few | - | TRBJ2-7 | TRBV20-1 | CSASAYYGQYF | TGCAGTGCTAGCGCCTACTACGGTCAGTACTTC
few | - | TRBJ1-3 | TRBV7-9 | CASSLSDRNTIYF | TGTGCCAGCAGCTTATCGGACCGAAACACCATATATTTT
- | TRBD1 | TRBJ2-7 | TRBV20-1 | CSARRTGGAPYEQYF | TGCAGTGCTAGAAGGACAGGGGGCGCTCCTTACGAGCAGTACTTC
few | - | TRBJ1-1 | TRBV20-1 | CSARSPVVEAFF | TGCAGTGCTAGGTCACCAGTTGTTGAAGCTTTCTTT
few | - | TRBJ1-5 | TRBV5-1 | CASSLGGFNQPQHF | TGCGCCAGCAGCTTGGGAGGATTCAATCAGCCCCAGCATTTT
- | - | TRBJ2-3 | TRBV4-3 | CASSQGEGDDTQYF | TGCGCCAGCAGCCAGGGCGAGGGCGACGATACGCAGTATTTT
- | TRBD1 | TRBJ1-1 | TRBV5-1 | CASSLGGQGAAEAFF | TGCGCCAGCAGCTTGGGGGGACAGGGGGCCGCTGAAGCTTTCTTT
many | - | TRBJ1-2 | TRBV7-8 | CASSLGGQDGSYGYTF | TGTGCCAGCAGCTTAGGCGGACAAGACGGCTCCTATGGCTACACCTTC
many | TRBD1 | TRBJ2-7 | TRBV6-5 | CASSYGGQGSYEQYF | TGTGCCAGCAGTTACGGTGGACAGGGGAGCTACGAGCAGTACTTC
many | - | TRBJ2-5 | TRBV29-1 | CSVAAPTSRRGVETQYF | TGCAGCGTTGCGGCCCCGACTAGTAGAAGGGGTGTAGAGACCCAGTACTTC
- | - | TRBJ2-3 | TRBV20-1 | CSAGRADTGTQYF | TGCAGTGCCGGTAGGGCGGACACAGGTACGCAGTATTTT
few | - | TRBJ2-5 | TRBV25-1 | CASSGPGTKQETQYF | TGTGCCAGCAGTGGCCCCGGGACAAAACAAGAGACCCAGTACTTC
- | - | TRBJ2-3 | TRBV5-1 | CASSAGRGLSDTQYF | TGCGCCAGCAGCGCAGGGAGGGGGCTATCAGATACGCAGTATTTT
- | - | TRBJ2-1 | TRBV28 | CASSLWLTGGNEQFF | TGTGCCAGCAGTTTATGGCTAACCGGGGGCAATGAGCAGTTCTTC
- | - | TRBJ2-7 | TRBV20-1 | CSARVALPYEQYF | TGCAGTGCTCGTGTAGCACTTCCCTACGAGCAGTACTTC
- | - | TRBJ2-3 | TRBV20-1 | CGGSTDTQYF | TGCGGCGGGAGCACAGATACGCAGTATTTT
few | - | TRBJ2-7 | TRBV20-1 | CSARGTWSYEQYF | TGCAGTGCTAGAGGGACCTGGTCCTACGAGCAGTACTTC
- | - | TRBJ1-3 | TRBV28 | CASRIQSRDTIYF | TGTGCCAGCAGGATACAGAGCCGGGACACCATATATTTT